One sample yielded the 27 T cell receptor beta chains listed below, sequenced in a study of regulatory T cells in long-lasting Graves disease. This sample's time point: persistent/refractory GD, antithyroid drugs over 5 years with positive TRAb. PBMC RNA was the source of the TCR library. Construction of the TCR beta libraries employed iRepertoire HTBI primers in conjunction with Arm-PCR of CDR3 regions. TCRdb itself ran the multiplex PCR reads through MiXCR, one entry per CDR3 protein. The profile covers hundreds of thousands of distinct CDR3 sequences, with around 20% appearing a single time and 29% taken by the ten largest. Sequenced material: peripheral blood mononuclear cells (PBMCs), taken when the disease was refractory, from a patient treated with antithyroid drugs. These TCRs come from a female donor with Graves disease.

This clonotype has a handful of counts. The rearrangement uses TRBV18 and TRBJ1-1, with D perhaps matching TRBD1 (5 bases). The CDR3 is made up of 15 amino acids. Trimming took 4 bases from V and 3 from J, leaving 15 bases between them. Germline V CDR1 and CDR2: KGHSH, LQKENI. In DNA form, the CDR3 reads TGTGCCAGCTCACTGGGGATAGGGGCGGACACTGAAGCTTTCTTT. Protein sequence: CASSLGIGADTEAFF.

Remarks on this clonotype: The conserved phenylalanine or tryptophan is not found at the CDR3 terminus, so this likely reflects a read error. The chain uses TRBV7-9 and TRBJ2-7; 9 positions agree with TRBD1. This CDR3 has 16 amino acids. V was clipped by 0 bases and J by 2 bases; unmatched bases: 5. Per the germline V gene, CDR1 is SEHNR and CDR2 is FQNEAQ (reference sequence). DNA of the CDR3: TGTGCCAGCAGCTTAGCACCCGGGACAGGGACCTACGAGCAGTACTAC. Translation: CASSLAPGTGTYEQYY.

Turning to this clonotype: Only one base separates this from a far larger clonotype, so it likely reflects a read error. The chain recombines TRBV7-2 with TRBJ1-5; D is undetermined. The CDR3 runs to 15 residues. Germline CDR1 reads SGHTA; CDR2 reads FQGNSA. In nucleotides, the CDR3 is TGTGCCAGCAGCCTCGCGACGGAGAGCAGTCAGCCCCAGCATTTT. Translated, it gives CASSLATESSQPQHF. Variable domain in full (rest from reference TRBV7-2 and TRBJ1-5): GAGVSQSPSNKVTEKGKDVELRCDPISGHTALYWYRQSLGQGLEFLIYFQGNSAPDKSGLPSDRFSAERTGGSVSTLTIQRTQQEDSAVYLCASSLATESSQPQHFGDGTRLSIL.

In its sample, this clonotype was seen a few times. This rearrangement joins TRBV5-1 to TRBJ1-6; D is unresolved. The CDR3 is made up of 15 amino acids. V was cut by 2 bases and J by 0 bases, with 6 bases left in between. The V gene's germline CDR1 is SGHRS and CDR2 YFSETQ. The CDR3 is CASSFGDSYNSPLHF. The CDR3 DNA follows: TGCGCCAGCAGCTTCGGGGACTCCTATAATTCACCCCTCCACTTT.

The table lists this clonotype with many counts. CDR3 nucleotide sequence: TGTGCCAGCAGCCCCATGGACAGGACCGCCCCGGCTTATGGCTACACCTTC. This encodes CASSPMDRTAPAYGYTF. The gene calls are TRBV2 and TRBJ1-2; 7 bases match TRBD1. CDR3 length equals 17 residues. After removal of 6 bases from V and 5 bases from J, the junction contained 18 bases not matched to a gene. The germline V gene has CDR1 SNHLY and CDR2 FYNNEI.

This clonotype was detected ten times or more. The chain combines TRBV29-1 with TRBJ1-3; tentative D call: TRBD1 (5 bases). Between the trimmed V and J ends, which lost 6 bases and 4 bases, there was a span of 13 bases. The CDR3 runs to 13 residues. CDR1 is SQVTM, CDR2 ANQGSEA, per germline. The CDR3 spells CSVYRGIGNTIYF. CDR3 DNA sequence: TGCAGCGTCTATAGGGGAATAGGAAACACCATATATTTT.

The rearrangement joins TRBV19 to TRBJ1-1; TRBD1 is a possible D gene (5 bases). The CDR3 sequence is 14 residues long. Germline lookup yields CDR1 LNHDA and CDR2 SQIVND (reference sequence). V was clipped by 7 bases and J by 5 bases, with 17 bases between them. The CDR3 DNA sequence: TGTGCCAGTACCCACGGGGTGGGGGGGACTGAAGCTTTCTTT. Protein: CASTHGVGGTEAFF.

This clonotype was seen many times. The chain recombines TRBV2 with TRBJ2-7, with TRBD1 as a possible D gene (5 bases). Germline V lookup: CDR1 SNHLY, CDR2 FYNNEI. CDR3 length equals 12 residues. V lost 4 bases, J lost 3 bases, and 7 bases lay in between. This CDR3 reads CASSAQGYEQYF. The CDR3 DNA follows: TGTGCCAGCAGTGCTCAGGGCTACGAGCAGTACTTC.

This clonotype was observed many times. V and J are TRBV12-3 or TRBV12-4 and TRBJ2-2, with 10 bases lining up with TRBD2. The CDR3 covers 15 residues. The V segment lost 7 bases and the J segment 1 base; nucleotides outside the gene matches: 3. CDR3 bases: TGTGCCAGCAAAGAGCGGGGGGGGAACACCGGGGAGCTGTTTTTT. Translation: CASKERGGNTGELFF.

In its sample, this clonotype was seen a few times. This rearrangement joins TRBV19 to TRBJ2-7; TRBD2 matches 7 bases. The CDR3 sequence is 15 residues long. Germline V gene lookup returns CDR1 LNHDA and CDR2 SQIVND (reference sequence). Unmatched junction bases numbered 7, after V lost 5 bases and J lost 0 bases. In DNA form, the CDR3 reads TGTGCCAGTAGTGATAGCGGGCGAAGCTCCTACGAGCAGTACTTC. Residues: CASSDSGRSSYEQYF.

There are many counts of this clonotype. The CDR3 sequence: CASGQLNQPQHF. The DNA of the CDR3 is TGTGCCAGCGGGCAGTTAAATCAGCCCCAGCATTTT. The V and J genes are TRBV27 and TRBJ1-5; D is unresolved. The CDR3 has 12 residues. Germline assignment: CDR1 MNHEY and CDR2 SMNVEV (reference sequence). V was cut by 8 bases and J by 4 bases, with 9 bases left in between.

This clonotype was counted only a few times. The genes are TRBV28 and TRBJ1-4; no definite D call. Trimming took 0 bases from V and 8 from J, leaving 13 bases between them. This CDR3 has 15 amino acids. Germline V gene data show CDR1 as MDHEN and CDR2 as SYDVKM. CDR3 sequence reads: CASSLWARSGEKLFF. The CDR3 DNA reads as TGTGCCAGCAGTTTATGGGCCCGGAGTGGGGAAAAACTGTTTTTT.

This clonotype occurred a few times. J is TRBJ2-7 and V is TRBV10-1; 7 bases line up with TRBD2. This CDR3 has 17 residues. V dropped 0 bases and J dropped 2; count of bases not matched to a gene: 10. Germline CDR1 is WNHNN and CDR2 is SYGVQD (reference sequence). The CDR3 sequence is CASSESKGLSIAYEQYF. In nucleotides, the CDR3 is TGCGCCAGCAGTGAGTCGAAGGGACTATCTATTGCCTACGAGCAGTACTTC.

In this sample, this clonotype turned up a few times. The chain combines TRBV29-1 with TRBJ2-7; TRBD1 aligns across 8 bases. The CDR3 extends over 13 amino acids. The germline V gene has CDR1 SQVTM and CDR2 ANQGSEA. This chain's CDR3 is CSAVRDRSNEQYF. For the CDR3, the DNA is TGCAGTGCGGTCCGGGACAGGTCCAACGAGCAGTACTTC.

The V call is TRBV7-2, the J call TRBJ2-7; D might be TRBD2 (5 bases). V was pared by 1 base and J by 3 bases, with 7 bases between. The germline gives CDR1 SGHTA, CDR2 FQGNSA. The CDR3 extends over 13 amino acids. CDR3 sequence reads: CASSLGSVYEQYF. CDR3 nucleotides: TGTGCCAGCAGCTTAGGTAGCGTCTACGAGCAGTACTTC.

J is TRBJ2-1 and V is TRBV2; TRBD2 matches 10 bases. CDR1 is SNHLY, CDR2 FYNNEI, per germline. Trimming at V came to 4 bases and at J to 4 bases, leaving 1 base not matched to a gene. The CDR3 loop spans 14 amino acids. CDR3 amino acids: CASSASGSYNEQFF. The DNA of the CDR3 is TGTGCCAGCAGTGCTAGCGGGAGTTACAATGAGCAGTTCTTC.

This clonotype was picked up many times. The V and J genes are TRBV12-3 or TRBV12-4 and TRBJ1-5; tentatively, D is TRBD1 (6 bases). This CDR3 contains 15 residues. The V end was cut by 6 bases, the J end by 6 bases, with 18 bases between. The DNA for the CDR3 is TGTGCCAGCAGCGGCGGGACAACCGTCGGTCAGCCCCAGCATTTT. As protein: CASSGGTTVGQPQHF.

This clonotype was recorded many times. This rearrangement joins TRBV18 to TRBJ2-7; D unclear. V lost 3 bases to trimming and J lost 3 bases, with 9 bases between them. The CDR3 is 13 amino acids. The germline V gene encodes CDR1 KGHSH and CDR2 LQKENI. As DNA, the CDR3 is TGTGCCAGCTCACCGTCGACTCGCTACGAGCAGTACTTC. Protein: CASSPSTRYEQYF.

This clonotype was seen a few times. The chain carries TRBV24-1 and TRBJ2-5; unclear D gene. The CDR3 spans 14 residues. The germline V gene has CDR1 KGHDR and CDR2 SFDVKD. The V gene lost 9 bases and the J gene lost 2 bases, with 15 bases spanning the gap. The CDR3 is CATQKSVKQETQYF. The CDR3 DNA reads as TGTGCCACCCAGAAAAGCGTCAAACAAGAGACCCAGTACTTC.

Details on this clonotype: Since a much larger clone is just one base distant, this may be a read error. Without the conserved terminal phenylalanine or tryptophan, this CDR3 likely stems from a read error. The chain uses TRBV12-3 or TRBV12-4 and TRBJ1-2; 7 bases map to TRBD1. This CDR3 has 14 residues. J was trimmed by 8 bases and V by 2 bases; bases with no gene match: 8. The CDR3: CASSLPVGQRGYTS. For the CDR3, the DNA is TGTGCCAGCAGTTTACCCGTGGGACAGCGGGGCTACACCTCC.

At least ten counts were recorded for this clonotype. V and J are TRBV6-1 and TRBJ1-2, with TRBD1 matching 7 bases. Germline assignment: CDR1 MNHNS and CDR2 SASEGT. CDR3 length: 13 amino acids. V lost 6 bases, J lost 4 bases, and 5 bases stayed unmatched. Written as DNA, the CDR3 is TGTGCCAGCAGCCCGGACAGGTTCTATGGCTACACCTTC. The encoded protein is CASSPDRFYGYTF.

The V call is TRBV29-1, the J call TRBJ2-7; 9 positions agree with TRBD1. V dropped 6 bases and J dropped 5; count of bases not matched to a gene: 5. Germline CDR1 SQVTM, CDR2 ANQGSEA. The CDR3 sequence is 12 residues long. As DNA, the CDR3 is TGCAGCGTCTGGGACAGGGTGAACGAGCAGTACTTC. Protein: CSVWDRVNEQYF.

This chain connects TRBV5-1 to TRBJ2-2; D is perhaps TRBD1 (5 bases). With 0 bases removed from V and 4 bases from J, the gap between germline ends came to 13 bases. Germline assignment: CDR1 SGHRS and CDR2 YFSETQ. There are 16 residues in the CDR3. The CDR3 here is CASSLVAQGSTGELFF. In DNA, the CDR3 is TGCGCCAGCAGCTTGGTTGCCCAGGGCAGCACCGGGGAGCTGTTTTTT.

This clonotype was found many times. The gene calls are TRBV24-1 and TRBJ2-7, with a tentative D call TRBD1 (6 bases). V was shortened by 5 bases and J by 6 bases, with 16 bases between the two germline ends. The CDR3 runs 14 residues. Germline CDR1 KGHDR, CDR2 SFDVKD. The CDR3 nucleotides are TGTGCCACCAGTGCCCCCGGGACACAAGGCGAGCAGTACTTC. Protein sequence: CATSAPGTQGEQYF.

The chain joins TRBV2 to TRBJ2-3; 9 nucleotides agree with TRBD2. Germline V gene sequence: CDR1 SNHLY, CDR2 FYNNEI. Trimming removed 8 bases from V and 2 bases from J; junction bases left unmatched: 11. This CDR3 is built from 16 residues. This chain's CDR3 is CASFMSGGTPTDTQYF. As DNA, the CDR3 is TGTGCCAGCTTCATGAGCGGGGGGACTCCCACAGATACGCAGTATTTT.

The chain is built from TRBV2 and TRBJ2-7; tentative D call: TRBD2 (6 bases). The CDR3 contains 15 residues. Trimming took off 4 bases at V and 5 bases at J, with 18 bases between the two ends. Germline V CDR1 and CDR2: SNHLY, FYNNEI. This chain's CDR3 is CASSVFGSKINEQYF. Here the CDR3 DNA reads TGTGCCAGCAGTGTCTTCGGGAGTAAAATCAACGAGCAGTACTTC.

The V call is TRBV7-2, the J call TRBJ1-1, with D uncertain. This CDR3 has 17 amino acids. Germline CDR1 reads SGHTA; CDR2 reads FQGNSA. V lost 3 bases, J lost 1 base, and 18 bases lay in between. The CDR3 reads CASSFLGRFLPNTEAFF. The CDR3 DNA reads TGTGCCAGCAGCTTCCTTGGGAGGTTTTTGCCGAACACTGAAGCTTTCTTT.